The clone carrying this T cell receptor (beta chain) has only a few counts. This specimen comes from a study of technical replicates of blood from a few donors. The table came from immunoSEQ multiplex PCR; TCRdb's copy has only in-frame clones and leaves some out. The sample contains under 80,000 clones, roughly 94% of which appear only once. CDR1 and CDR2 (germline): MNHEY, SVGAGI. The V and J ends lost 6 bases and 7 bases, in that order; junction bases with no gene match: 6. This CDR3 spans 13 amino acids. Sequenced sample: T cells isolated from PBMCs. The chain couples TRBV6-5 to TRBJ1-2, with 9 bases aligning to TRBD1. The TCR was taken from a human donor in good health. The CDR3 protein is CASRQQGARGYTF. The CDR3 DNA reads TGTGCCAGCAGACAACAGGGGGCGCGTGGCTACACCTTC.